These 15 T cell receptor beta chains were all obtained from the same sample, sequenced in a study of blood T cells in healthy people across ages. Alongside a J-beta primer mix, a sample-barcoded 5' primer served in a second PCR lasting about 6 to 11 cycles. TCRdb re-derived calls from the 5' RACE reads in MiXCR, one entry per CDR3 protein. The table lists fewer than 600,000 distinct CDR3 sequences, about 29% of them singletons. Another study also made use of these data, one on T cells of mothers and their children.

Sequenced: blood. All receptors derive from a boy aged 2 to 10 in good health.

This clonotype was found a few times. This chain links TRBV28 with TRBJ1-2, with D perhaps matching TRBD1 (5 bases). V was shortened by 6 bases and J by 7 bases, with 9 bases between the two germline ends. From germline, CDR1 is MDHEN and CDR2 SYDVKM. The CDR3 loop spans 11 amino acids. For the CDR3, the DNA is TGTGCCAGCAGGCTCCAGGGTGGCTACACCTTC. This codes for CASRLQGGYTF.

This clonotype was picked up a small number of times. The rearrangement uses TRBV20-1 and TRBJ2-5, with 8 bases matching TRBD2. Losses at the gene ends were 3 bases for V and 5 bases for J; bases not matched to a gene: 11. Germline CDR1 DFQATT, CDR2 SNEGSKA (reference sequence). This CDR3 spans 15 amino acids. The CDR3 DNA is TGCAGTGCTAGGGGACGGGAGGGCTTGGAGGAGACCCAGTACTTC. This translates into CSARGREGLEETQYF.

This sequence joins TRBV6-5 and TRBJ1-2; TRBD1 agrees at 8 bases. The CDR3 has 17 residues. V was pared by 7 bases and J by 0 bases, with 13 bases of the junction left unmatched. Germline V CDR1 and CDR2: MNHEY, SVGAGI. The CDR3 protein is CASIPRRNRGTNYGYTF. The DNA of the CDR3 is TGTGCCAGCATCCCCAGGAGAAACAGGGGGACTAACTATGGCTACACCTTC.

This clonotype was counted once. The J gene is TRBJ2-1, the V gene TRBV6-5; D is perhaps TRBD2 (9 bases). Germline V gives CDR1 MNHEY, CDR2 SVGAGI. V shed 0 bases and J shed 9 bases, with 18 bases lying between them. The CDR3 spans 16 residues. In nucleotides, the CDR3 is TGTGCCAGCAGTTACTCGAGTCTAGCGGGACAGGTTGAGCAGTTCTTC. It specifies CASSYSSLAGQVEQFF.

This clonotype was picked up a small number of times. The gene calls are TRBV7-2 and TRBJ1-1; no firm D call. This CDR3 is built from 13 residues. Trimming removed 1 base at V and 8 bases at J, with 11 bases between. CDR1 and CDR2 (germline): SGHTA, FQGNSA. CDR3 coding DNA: TGTGCCAGCAGCTTAGAACAGAATCAAGAAGCTTTCTTT. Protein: CASSLEQNQEAFF.

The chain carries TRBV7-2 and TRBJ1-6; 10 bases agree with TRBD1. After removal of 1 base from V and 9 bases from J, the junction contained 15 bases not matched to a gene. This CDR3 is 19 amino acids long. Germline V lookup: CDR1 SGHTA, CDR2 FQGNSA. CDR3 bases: TGTGCCAGCAGCTTAGGACCCGGGGAGAGGACAGGGGGTTCTTCACCCCTCCACTTT. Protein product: CASSLGPGERTGGSSPLHF. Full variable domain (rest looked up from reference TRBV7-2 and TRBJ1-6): GAGVSQSPSNKVTEKGKDVELRCDPISGHTALYWYRQSLGQGLEFLIYFQGNSAPDKSGLPSDRFSAERTGGSVSTLTIQRTQQEDSAVYLCASSLGPGERTGGSSPLHFGNGTRLTVT.

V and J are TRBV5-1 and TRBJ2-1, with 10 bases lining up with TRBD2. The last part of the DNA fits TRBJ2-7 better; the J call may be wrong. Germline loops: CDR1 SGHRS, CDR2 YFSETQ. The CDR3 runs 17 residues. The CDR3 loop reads CASSFGLAGVYQETQYF. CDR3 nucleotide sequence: TGCGCCAGCAGCTTTGGCCTAGCGGGAGTCTACCAAGAGACGCAGTACTTC.

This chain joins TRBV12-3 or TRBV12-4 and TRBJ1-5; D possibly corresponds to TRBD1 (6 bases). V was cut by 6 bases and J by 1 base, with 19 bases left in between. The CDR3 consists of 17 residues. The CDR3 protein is CASSSPVQGGSNQPQHF. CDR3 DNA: TGTGCCAGCAGCAGCCCCGTACAGGGAGGAAGCAATCAGCCCCAGCATTTT.

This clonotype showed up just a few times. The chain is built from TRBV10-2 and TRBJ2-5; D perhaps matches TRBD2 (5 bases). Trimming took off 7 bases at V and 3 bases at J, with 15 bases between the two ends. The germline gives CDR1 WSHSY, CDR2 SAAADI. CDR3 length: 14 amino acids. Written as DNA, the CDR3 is TGCGCCAGCAACCCTGTTGAGGGAGAAGAGACCCAGTACTTC. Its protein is CASNPVEGEETQYF.

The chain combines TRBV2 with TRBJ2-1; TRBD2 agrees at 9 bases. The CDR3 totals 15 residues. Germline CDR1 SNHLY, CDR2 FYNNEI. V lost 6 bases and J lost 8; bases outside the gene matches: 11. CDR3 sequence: CASRGRAGGRDEQFF. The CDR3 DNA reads TGTGCCAGCAGAGGTCGAGCGGGAGGTCGGGATGAGCAGTTCTTC.

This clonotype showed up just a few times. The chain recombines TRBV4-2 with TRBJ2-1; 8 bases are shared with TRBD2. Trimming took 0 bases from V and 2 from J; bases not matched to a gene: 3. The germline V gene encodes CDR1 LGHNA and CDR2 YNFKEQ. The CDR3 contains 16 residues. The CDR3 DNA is TGTGCCAGCAGCCAAGATACTAGCGGTGCCTACAATGAGCAGTTCTTC. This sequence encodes CASSQDTSGAYNEQFF.

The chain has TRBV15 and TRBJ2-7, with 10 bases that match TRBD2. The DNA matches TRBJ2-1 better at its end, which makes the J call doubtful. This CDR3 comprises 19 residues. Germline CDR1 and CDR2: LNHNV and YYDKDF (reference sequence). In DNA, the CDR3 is TGTGCCACCAGCAGAGATCATTCCGTTACTAGCGGGATAAAGGTTGAGCAGTTCTTC. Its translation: CATSRDHSVTSGIKVEQFF.

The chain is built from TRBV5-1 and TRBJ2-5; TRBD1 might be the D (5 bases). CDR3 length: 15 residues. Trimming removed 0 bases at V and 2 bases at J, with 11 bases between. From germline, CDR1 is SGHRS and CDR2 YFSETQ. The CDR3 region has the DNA TGCGCCAGCAGCTTGGCTCGGACAAAACAAGAGACCCAGTACTTC. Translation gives CASSLARTKQETQYF.

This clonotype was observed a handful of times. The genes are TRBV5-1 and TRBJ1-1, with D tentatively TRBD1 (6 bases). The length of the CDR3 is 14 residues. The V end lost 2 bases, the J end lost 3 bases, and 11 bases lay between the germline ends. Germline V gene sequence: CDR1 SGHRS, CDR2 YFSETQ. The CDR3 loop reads CASSFTGTHTEAFF. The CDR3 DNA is TGCGCCAGCAGCTTTACAGGGACCCACACTGAAGCTTTCTTT.

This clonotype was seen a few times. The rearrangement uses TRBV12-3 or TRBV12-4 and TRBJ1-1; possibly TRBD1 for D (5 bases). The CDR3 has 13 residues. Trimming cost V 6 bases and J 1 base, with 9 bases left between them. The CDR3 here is CASRVRENTEAFF. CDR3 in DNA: TGTGCCAGCAGGGTCAGGGAGAACACTGAAGCTTTCTTT.